This T cell receptor beta chain stems from a study of post-analysis software for immune sequencing data. Study information: Relapsing-remitting, secondary progressive and progressive-relapsing forms made up the multiple sclerosis disease courses.

Tagging with unique molecular identifiers was a feature of the TCR beta cDNA libraries. The T cell input of about 0.85 to 10 million gave around 540,000 cDNA molecules. TCRdb recomputed calls from the PCR reads with MiXCR, one row per CDR3 protein. The sample lists 350,000 to 500,000 distinct CDR3 sequences, more than 30% occurring once. CDR1 KGHDR and CDR2 SFDVKD come from the germline V gene. CDR3 length equals 14 residues. The V and J ends lost 4 bases and 7 bases respectively, with 15 bases between them. The sample holds a few counts of this clonotype. What it binds is not known. Study-level points and caveats: The normalized Chao1 diversity of multiple sclerosis patients was significantly lower than that of controls. Batch-matched samples strongly co-clustered by F measure. Elevated frequency relative to controls characterized a handful of TRBV segments in patients, TRBV5-6, TRBV5-1 and TRBV20-1 among them.

The sequenced sample consisted of blood. V usage is TRBV24-1 and J usage is TRBJ1-2; no definite D call. The origin of this receptor is a girl aged 2 to 10 with multiple sclerosis. The chain's CDR3 is CATSDPGLGGGYTF. CDR3 nucleotide sequence: TGTGCCACCAGTGACCCCGGACTGGGAGGTGGCTACACCTTC.